A single sample is the source of the 22 T cell receptor beta chains below, sequenced in a study of cytomegalovirus exposure and HLA in healthy donors. Primers for the PCR totalled 60 Vbeta and 13 Jbeta. The data were produced by immunoSEQ multiplex PCR, yet TCRdb's version contains in-frame clones alone and is incomplete. The data contain about 170,000 clones, 79% of them singletons. The sample comprised PBMCs. All receptors derive from a woman aged 50 to 65 in good health and CMV-seronegative.

The chain is built from TRBV7-2 and TRBJ1-3; 11 nucleotides match TRBD1. The V gene's germline CDR1 is SGHTA and CDR2 FQGNSA. V shed 6 bases, J shed 7 bases, and the junction held 5 bases outside the gene matches. The CDR3 is made up of 14 amino acids. CDR3 sequence reads: CASRLGQGGNTIYF. The CDR3 DNA is TGTGCCAGCAGACTGGGACAGGGGGGGAACACCATATATTTT.

The chain recombines TRBV7-9 with TRBJ1-1; 7 nucleotides line up with TRBD1. Germline V gene lookup returns CDR1 SEHNR and CDR2 FQNEAQ (reference sequence). The CDR3 extends over 18 amino acids. Trimming cost V 3 bases and J 2 bases; bases outside gene matches: 15. CDR3 in DNA: TGTGCCAGCAGCTTTGGTCGGGACAGCGGCGCCCTAAACACTGAAGCTTTCTTT. Translating it yields CASSFGRDSGALNTEAFF.

This clone was detected only once. The chain links TRBV5-6 to TRBJ2-7, with D maybe TRBD2 (7 bases). V dropped 4 bases and J dropped 11 bases, with 25 bases sitting between them. CDR1 is SGHDT and CDR2 is YYEEEE in the germline V gene. The CDR3 covers 15 residues. This chain's CDR3 is CASSIGGGLPTSKYF. CDR3 bases: TGTGCCAGCAGCATAGGGGGGGGACTTCCAACCTCCAAGTACTTC. Complete variable domain (other parts from reference TRBV5-6 and TRBJ2-7): DAGVTQSPTHLIKTRGQQVTLRCSPKSGHDTVSWYQQALGQGPQFIFQYYEEEERQRGNFPDRFSGHQFPNYSSELNVNALLLGDSALYLCASSIGGGLPTSKYFGPGTRLTVT.

CDR3 protein: CASKYRGGDTDTQYF. CDR3 nucleotides: TGCGCCAGCAAATACCGGGGGGGAGACACAGATACGCAGTATTTT. The chain uses TRBV5-1 and TRBJ2-3, with TRBD2 matching over 8 bases. J lost 2 bases, V lost 6 bases, and 8 bases had no gene match. CDR1 is SGHRS, CDR2 YFSETQ, per germline. The CDR3 sequence is 15 residues long. The full variable domain, in which reference TRBV5-1 and TRBJ2-3 provide the parts outside the CDR3, is KAGVTQTPRYLIKTRGQQVTLSCSPISGHRSVSWYQQTPGQGLQFLFEYFSETQRNKGNFPGRFSGRQFSNSRSEMNVSTLELGDSALYLCASKYRGGDTDTQYFGPGTRLTVL.

The J gene is TRBJ2-2, the V gene TRBV7-2; 7 bases line up with TRBD2. The germline gives CDR1 SGHTA, CDR2 FQGNSA. The CDR3 loop spans 14 amino acids. The junction had 3 bases not matched to a gene; V was cut back by 3 bases and J by 5 bases. As DNA, the CDR3 is TGTGCCAGCAGCTTTCTAGCGGCAACCGGGGAGCTGTTTTTT. Amino acids: CASSFLAATGELFF.

V and J are TRBV6-5 and TRBJ1-1; 9 bases match TRBD1. Germline CDR1 is MNHEY and CDR2 is SVGAGI. CDR3 length equals 15 residues. Trimming at V came to 3 bases and at J to 6 bases, leaving 8 bases not matched to a gene. The CDR3 DNA follows: TGTGCCAGCAGTTATAAGGTCCGACAGGGGGCTGAAGCTTTCTTT. Amino acid sequence: CASSYKVRQGAEAFF.

The chain joins TRBV25-1 to TRBJ2-5; no clear D. The CDR3 is 14 residues long. Looked up from germline, CDR1 is MGHDK and CDR2 is SYGVNS. Trimming cost V 7 bases and J 1 base, with 13 bases left between them. The CDR3 is CASTLPGVQETQYF. Here the CDR3 DNA reads TGTGCCAGCACCTTGCCAGGCGTCCAAGAGACCCAGTACTTC. Based on the CDR3 plus reference TRBV25-1 and TRBJ2-5, the full variable domain is EADIYQTPRYLVIGTGKKITLECSQTMGHDKMYWYQQDPGMELHLIHYSYGVNSTEKGDLSSESTVSRIRTEHFPLTLESARPSHTSQYLCASTLPGVQETQYFGPGTRLLVL.

The V call is TRBV28, the J call TRBJ2-2; 9 bases map to TRBD1. CDR3 length equals 16 residues. The germline V gene has CDR1 MDHEN and CDR2 SYDVKM. V was pared by 5 bases and J by 6 bases, with 10 bases of the junction left unmatched. The chain's CDR3 is CASSDPGQGKAGELFF. In DNA form, the CDR3 reads TGTGCCAGCAGTGATCCGGGACAGGGAAAGGCCGGGGAGCTGTTTTTT.

As to this clone: Its ends do not fully match the called genes, so a read error is possible. Other DNA sequences from this sample encode an identical CDR3 as well. This rearrangement joins TRBV7-9 to TRBJ1-6; D is possibly TRBD1 (5 bases). The CDR3 spans 16 residues. CDR1 SEHNR and CDR2 FQNEAQ come from the germline V gene (reference sequence). The CDR3 nucleotides read TGTTCCAGCAGCTTAGGGCAGGGCTTCTATAATTCACCCCTCCACTTT. Residues: CSSSLGQGFYNSPLHF. The full variable domain, in which reference TRBV7-9 and TRBJ1-6 provide the parts outside the CDR3, is DTGVSQNPRHKITKRGQNVTFRCDPISEHNRLYWYRQTLGQGPEFLTYFQNEAQLEKSRLLSDRFSAERPKGSFSTLEIQRTEQGDSAMYLCSSSLGQGFYNSPLHFGNGTRLTVT.

The CDR3 coding sequence is TGTGCCTCAACGGGACAGAACTACGAGCAGTACTTC. This gives the protein CASTGQNYEQYF. The chain has TRBV6-5 and TRBJ2-7, with 7 bases that match TRBD1. The germline CDR1 and CDR2 sequences are MNHEY and SVGAGI. Trimming removed 11 bases from V and 3 bases from J; junction bases left unmatched: 7. The CDR3 is made up of 12 amino acids.

The V and J genes are TRBV19 and TRBJ1-2; D is unclear. Germline loops: CDR1 LNHDA, CDR2 SQIVND (reference sequence). The V end was cut by 5 bases, the J end by 8 bases, with 9 bases between. The CDR3 consists of 11 residues. The CDR3 sequence is CASSLTGGYTF. The CDR3 bases are TGTGCCAGTAGTCTCACGGGGGGCTACACCTTC.

The chain uses TRBV4-3 and TRBJ2-2; maybe TRBD1 (5 bases). V lost 0 bases, J lost 2 bases, and 13 bases lay in between. Germline loops: CDR1 LGHNA, CDR2 YSLEER. CDR3 length equals 17 residues. The CDR3 DNA reads as TGCGCCAGCAGCCAAGAATCGGCAGGGCTTAACACCGGGGAGCTGTTTTTT. Amino acids: CASSQESAGLNTGELFF.

This chain joins TRBV9 and TRBJ2-7, with D possibly matching TRBD2 (5 bases). The CDR3 loop spans 13 amino acids. Germline V gene sequence: CDR1 SGDLS, CDR2 YYNGEE. V shed 7 bases and J shed 1 base, with 12 bases lying between them. The CDR3: CASRPEGSYEQYF. In DNA, the CDR3 is TGTGCCAGCCGCCCCGAGGGTTCCTACGAGCAGTACTTC.

This sequence joins TRBV10-1 and TRBJ2-3; 12 nucleotides match TRBD1. V shed 3 bases and J 5 bases; nucleotides not matched to a gene: 6. The CDR3 is made up of 16 amino acids. In germline, CDR1 is WNHNN, CDR2 SYGVQD (reference sequence). The CDR3 sequence: CASSDKGQGAGDTQYF. For the CDR3, the DNA is TGCGCCAGCAGTGATAAGGGACAGGGGGCAGGAGATACGCAGTATTTT.

J is TRBJ1-2 and V is TRBV9, with TRBD1 identical over 11 bases. The CDR3 is made up of 16 amino acids. The V gene end was trimmed by 2 bases and the J gene end by 4 bases; junction bases not matched to a gene: 7. CDR1 SGDLS and CDR2 YYNGEE come from the germline V gene. This chain's CDR3 is CASSVGQGVSVYGYTF. The DNA of the CDR3 is TGTGCCAGCAGCGTGGGACAGGGGGTTTCGGTCTATGGCTACACCTTC.

The J gene is TRBJ2-1, the V gene TRBV6-5; D is unresolved. The CDR3 is 13 residues long. Trimming took 2 bases from V and 4 from J, leaving 6 bases between them. Germline lookup yields CDR1 MNHEY and CDR2 SVGAGI. DNA of the CDR3: TGTGCCAGCAGTTACACGCGGTACAATGAGCAGTTCTTC. It yields the protein CASSYTRYNEQFF.

This clone was seen a handful of times. The chain has TRBV27 and TRBJ2-5; 7 bases map to TRBD1. TRBJ2-7 explains the end of the DNA better; the J call may be wrong. The CDR3 runs to 14 residues. Germline CDR1 and CDR2: MNHEY and SMNVEV (reference sequence). The DNA of the CDR3 is TGTGCCAGCAGGAGGGACAGACTTCTCGGCGAGCAGTACTTC. Its protein product is CASRRDRLLGEQYF.

This chain links TRBV7-2 with TRBJ2-7; 9 bases fit TRBD2. Germline-derived CDR1 and CDR2 are SGHTA and FQGNSA. The CDR3 contains 15 residues. J gave up 2 bases and V 3 bases, and 5 bases lay outside the gene matches. CDR3 nucleotide sequence: TGTGCCAGCAGCTTGGAAGCGGGGGGCACCTACGAGCAGTACTTC. Protein sequence: CASSLEAGGTYEQYF.

A note on this clone: At one of its ends the junction is not consistent with the germline gene, which may arise from a read error. The CDR3 region has the DNA TGTGCCAGCAGTCGCACCATCCGGGACAGGGTTCTCTTC. It yields the protein CASSRTIRDRVLF. The chain couples TRBV27 to TRBJ2-7; TRBD1 aligns across 9 bases. Looked up from germline, CDR1 is MNHEY and CDR2 is SMNVEV (reference sequence). This CDR3 spans 13 amino acids.

The chain employs TRBV11-2 and TRBJ2-1; TRBD1 aligns across 7 bases. J was trimmed by 0 bases and V by 5 bases; bases with no gene match: 4. Germline V gives CDR1 SGHAT, CDR2 FQNNGV. There are 15 residues in the CDR3. The CDR3 protein is CASSLRDSSYNEQFF. The CDR3 nucleotides are TGTGCCAGCAGCCTCCGGGACAGCTCCTACAATGAGCAGTTCTTC. The whole variable domain, filled in from reference TRBV11-2 and TRBJ2-1, reads EAGVAQSPRYKIIEKRQSVAFWCNPISGHATLYWYQQILGQGPKLLIQFQNNGVVDDSQLPKDRFSAERLKGVDSTLKIQPAKLEDSAVYLCASSLRDSSYNEQFFGPGTRLTVL.

The chain carries TRBV14 and TRBJ2-7, with 9 bases aligning to TRBD2. CDR3 length: 17 residues. V shed 0 bases and J 1 base; nucleotides not matched to a gene: 7. CDR1 is SGHDN, CDR2 FVKESK, per germline. The CDR3 protein is CASSQDILAGPSYEQYF. CDR3 nucleotide sequence: TGTGCCAGCAGCCAAGATATCCTAGCGGGACCTTCCTACGAGCAGTACTTC. Variable domain in full (rest from reference TRBV14 and TRBJ2-7): EAGVTQFPSHSVIEKGQTVTLRCDPISGHDNLYWYRRVMGKEIKFLLHFVKESKQDESGMPNNRFLAERTGGTYSTLKVQPAELEDSGVYFCASSQDILAGPSYEQYFGPGTRLTVT.

The V call is TRBV15, the J call TRBJ1-6, with D uncertain. Trimming left V 1 base short and J 4 bases short, with 8 bases between. This CDR3 region has 15 residues. Per the germline V gene, CDR1 is LNHNV and CDR2 is YYDKDF (reference sequence). CDR3 in amino acids: CATSRGQDYNSPLHF. The CDR3 nucleotides read TGTGCCACCAGCAGAGGCCAGGATTATAATTCACCCCTCCACTTT.